The 21 T cell receptor beta chains reported below all come from one sample, sequenced in a study of blood T cell repertoires in COVID-19. The repertoire was sequenced with immunoSEQ multiplex PCR; TCRdb's copy has only in-frame clones and lacks some. The profile covers around 380,000 clones, with more than 65% appearing a single time and around 1% taken by the ten largest. The source material was peripheral blood. These receptors were collected from a human donor with acute or convalescent COVID-19. The donor label of this sample is uncertain.

The CDR3, as DNA: TGTGCCAGTAACAGGGGGCAGGAACAGCCCCAGCATTTT. Translating gives CASNRGQEQPQHF. V is TRBV28 and J is TRBJ1-5; 9 nucleotides match TRBD1. Unmatched junction bases numbered 7, after V lost 9 bases and J lost 7 bases. The CDR3 totals 13 residues. Germline loops: CDR1 MDHEN, CDR2 SYDVKM.

The rearrangement links TRBV5-1 to TRBJ2-1; possibly TRBD1 for D (6 bases). V was clipped by 10 bases and J by 2 bases, with 10 bases between them. CDR1 and CDR2 (germline): SGHRS, YFSETQ. This CDR3 region has 12 residues. The CDR3 here is CARRTAYNEQFF. The CDR3 nucleotides are TGCGCCCGGCGGACAGCCTACAATGAGCAGTTCTTC.

V gene TRBV19 combines with J gene TRBJ2-5; TRBD2 matches 7 bases. The ends lost 9 bases at V and 4 bases at J; junction bases unmatched: 8. This CDR3 comprises 13 residues. From germline, CDR1 is LNHDA and CDR2 SQIVND (reference sequence). The CDR3 DNA is TGTGCCAGCAGACGTACGGGAGGAGAGACCCAGTACTTC. This codes for CASRRTGGETQYF.

V gene TRBV3-1 (or the pseudogene TRBV3-2) combines with J gene TRBJ2-3, with 7 positions matching TRBD2. V lost 4 bases to trimming and J lost 12 bases; unmatched junction nucleotides: 10. Germline V gives CDR1 LGHDT, CDR2 YNNKEL (reference sequence). The CDR3 has 13 amino acids. The CDR3 is CASSLRVGGLQYF. The CDR3 coding sequence is TGTGCCAGCAGCCTACGAGTGGGAGGGCTACAGTATTTT.

This chain connects TRBV2 to TRBJ1-6, with 8 nucleotides matching TRBD1. There are 15 residues in the CDR3. Per the germline V gene, CDR1 is SNHLY and CDR2 is FYNNEI. J lost 8 bases, V lost 10 bases, and 13 bases had no gene match. CDR3 sequence reads: CAIHSDRARDSPLHF. DNA for the CDR3: TGTGCCATCCATTCGGACAGGGCCCGGGATTCACCCCTCCACTTT. Using reference TRBV2 and TRBJ1-6 for the parts outside the CDR3, the full variable domain is EPEVTQTPSHQVTQMGQEVILRCVPISNHLYFYWYRQILGQKVEFLVSFYNNEISEKSEIFDDQFSVERPDGSNFTLKIRSTKLEDSAMYFCAIHSDRARDSPLHFGNGTRLTVT.

J is TRBJ2-2 and V is TRBV10-3; no clear D. CDR1 ENHRY and CDR2 SYGVKD come from the germline V gene. V was shortened by 11 bases and J by 4 bases, with 14 bases between the two germline ends. This CDR3 region has 13 residues. As DNA, the CDR3 is TGTGCCCCCAAGGTGCACAGCACCGGGGAGCTGTTTTTT. Amino acids: CAPKVHSTGELFF.

J is TRBJ1-2 and V is TRBV5-4, with a possible D match to TRBD1 (5 bases). Germline loops: CDR1 SGHNT, CDR2 YYREEE (reference sequence). Trimming took 5 bases from V and 0 from J, leaving 11 bases between them. CDR3 length: 14 amino acids. Written as DNA, the CDR3 is TGTGCCAGCAGACCGGGACTTACTAACTATGGCTACACCTTC. It codes for CASRPGLTNYGYTF.

This chain uses TRBV19 with TRBJ2-2; TRBD2 matches 10 bases. Germline-derived CDR1 and CDR2 are LNHDA and SQIVND (reference sequence). With V trimmed by 6 bases and J by 3 bases, 7 bases remained unmatched. The CDR3 extends over 16 amino acids. The CDR3 DNA is TGTGCCAGTAGAAGGATAGCGGGGGGTGACACCGGGGAGCTGTTTTTT. It translates to CASRRIAGGDTGELFF.

The chain uses TRBV4-1 and TRBJ1-4, with TRBD1 matching 9 bases. The trim removed 3 bases at V and 5 bases at J, leaving 4 bases unmatched. Germline V gives CDR1 MGHRA, CDR2 YSYEKL. The CDR3 runs 15 residues. CDR3 sequence (DNA): TGCGCCAGCAGCCACCGACAGGGGGGGAATGAAAAACTGTTTTTT. As protein: CASSHRQGGNEKLFF.

In DNA, the CDR3 is TGCGCCAGCAGCTTGGACGCGGATTCACCCCTCCACTTT. Translated, it gives CASSLDADSPLHF. V gene TRBV5-1 combines with J gene TRBJ1-6; D gene uncertain. The CDR3 consists of 13 residues. Germline CDR1 reads SGHRS; CDR2 reads YFSETQ. V was cut by 0 bases and J by 8 bases, with 6 bases left in between.

This clone has only one observation. The CDR3 DNA reads as TGTGCCAGCAGTTTAAACGGGTTAGCCAAAAACATTCAGTACTTC. Its translation: CASSLNGLAKNIQYF. The genes are TRBV27 and TRBJ2-4; D is uncertain. V was clipped by 2 bases and J by 0 bases, with 8 bases between them. CDR3 size: 15 residues. Germline V lookup: CDR1 MNHEY, CDR2 SMNVEV (reference sequence).

In this sample, this clone turned up once. The chain has TRBV30 and TRBJ2-5; 11 bases align to TRBD2. The trim removed 2 bases at V and 6 bases at J, leaving 23 bases unmatched. Germline CDR1 is GTSNPN and CDR2 is SVGIG (reference sequence). The CDR3 runs 20 residues. The CDR3 is CAWSLRGLAVSKTFPKTQYF. DNA for the CDR3: TGTGCCTGGAGTCTACGGGGACTAGCGGTTTCAAAAACCTTCCCTAAGACCCAGTACTTC.

The gene calls are TRBV19 and TRBJ2-1; 9 bases are a match to TRBD2. Unmatched junction bases numbered 3, after V lost 2 bases and J lost 4 bases. Germline CDR1 is LNHDA and CDR2 is SQIVND (reference sequence). The CDR3 has 15 amino acids. CDR3 DNA sequence: TGTGCCAGTAGTATAATAACTAGCGGGTACAATGAGCAGTTCTTC. Translated: CASSIITSGYNEQFF.

The chain employs TRBV11-2 and TRBJ1-1, with D unresolved. This CDR3 region has 14 residues. The germline V gene has CDR1 SGHAT and CDR2 FQNNGV. With 7 bases removed from V and 4 bases from J, the gap between germline ends came to 16 bases. CDR3: CASTDLAWATEAFF. In nucleotides, the CDR3 is TGTGCCAGCACCGATTTGGCCTGGGCCACTGAAGCTTTCTTT.

The chain combines TRBV12-3 or TRBV12-4 with TRBJ2-1, with 8 nucleotides matching TRBD2. The CDR3 extends over 12 amino acids. Unmatched junction bases numbered 5, after V lost 8 bases and J lost 8 bases. The CDR3 sequence is CASHGGAYEQFF. Here the CDR3 DNA reads TGTGCCAGCCACGGGGGGGCGTATGAGCAGTTCTTC.

This chain joins TRBV29-1 and TRBJ1-1; 10 positions agree with TRBD1. Per germline, CDR1 SQVTM and CDR2 ANQGSEA. V gave up 6 bases and J gave up 11 bases; unmatched junction bases: 12. The CDR3 is 13 amino acids. In nucleotides, the CDR3 is TGCAGCGTGAGACAGGGGGCGCCGAACGGTGCTTTCTTT. This translates into CSVRQGAPNGAFF. Drawing the rest from reference TRBV29-1 and TRBJ1-1, the complete variable domain is SAVISQKPSRDICQRGTSLTIQCQVDSQVTMMFWYRQQPGQSLTLIATANQGSEATYESGFVIDKFPISRPNLTFSTLTVSNMSPEDSSIYLCSVRQGAPNGAFFGQGTRLTVV.

The chain carries TRBV7-2 and TRBJ2-3; the match to TRBD2 covers 8 bases. The length of the CDR3 is 16 residues. Germline CDR1 and CDR2: SGHTA and FQGNSA. With 2 bases clipped from V and 3 bases from J, the junction kept 7 bases outside the gene matches. The CDR3 DNA is TGTGCCAGCAGCTTACAAACGGGGGGGCGGACAGATACGCAGTATTTT. The encoded protein is CASSLQTGGRTDTQYF.

Details on this clone: This sample includes further DNA sequences coding for the same CDR3. V and J are TRBV30 and TRBJ2-7, with D perhaps matching TRBD1 (5 bases). The germline V gene has CDR1 GTSNPN and CDR2 SVGIG (reference sequence). The CDR3 consists of 12 residues. The germline V and J ends were trimmed by 2 bases and 3 bases, with 8 bases remaining between them. The chain's CDR3 is CAWSRQGYEQYF. The CDR3 bases are TGTGCCTGGAGTCGTCAGGGCTACGAGCAGTACTTC.

The genes are TRBV6-5 and TRBJ1-1; D might be TRBD1 (5 bases). The CDR3 runs 13 residues. The V gene lost 4 bases and the J gene lost 1 base, with 7 bases spanning the gap. Germline lookup yields CDR1 MNHEY and CDR2 SVGAGI. The CDR3: CASSSQENTEAFF. DNA of the CDR3: TGTGCCAGCAGTTCACAGGAGAACACTGAAGCTTTCTTT.

The chain employs TRBV6-5 and TRBJ1-4; a possible D gene is TRBD1 (5 bases). Trimming pared 4 bases from V and 6 bases from J, leaving 15 bases between. This CDR3 spans 15 amino acids. Germline V lookup: CDR1 MNHEY, CDR2 SVGAGI. The CDR3 region is CASSFGGKRDEKLFF. CDR3 DNA sequence: TGTGCCAGCAGTTTCGGGGGAAAGCGCGATGAAAAACTGTTTTTT.

The J gene is TRBJ1-2, the V gene TRBV5-6, with 7 bases matching TRBD1. Germline CDR1 reads SGHDT; CDR2 reads YYEEEE. J gave up 0 bases and V 4 bases, and 15 bases lay outside the gene matches. CDR3 size: 18 residues. The CDR3 region is CASSGYDRDTLTNYGYTF. Here the CDR3 DNA reads TGTGCCAGCAGCGGCTACGACAGGGACACTCTAACTAACTATGGCTACACCTTC.